Listed below are T cell receptor beta chains from one sample, sequenced in a study of blood T cells in healthy people across ages. TCRdb independently ran MiXCR on the 5' RACE reads; one entry per CDR3 protein. Of 650,000 or so distinct CDR3 sequences in the sample, approximately 52% are singletons; the top ten hold around an eighth. The sequenced sample consisted of blood. Receptors were obtained from an elderly woman in good health. Both conserved end residues are part of each CDR3. The D gene is left open where the match is weak. The size entry is marked missing in some rows and otherwise reads once, few, many or a size class.

j_call clone_size d_call v_call cdr3_aa cdr3_nt
TRBJ2-1 few - TRBV5-1 CASSLGSSAAHNEQFF TGCGCCAGCAGCTTGGGTTCTAGCGCAGCTCACAATGAGCAGTTCTTC
TRBJ1-3 - TRBD1 TRBV3-1 CASSQGQRRNTIYF TGTGCCAGCAGCCAGGGACAGCGGAGAAACACCATATATTTT
TRBJ2-7 once TRBD1 TRBV11-2 CASSLFGTGRLKEQYF TGTGCCAGCAGCTTATTTGGGACAGGGCGTTTGAAAGAGCAGTACTTC
TRBJ2-3 many - TRBV2 CASSFAGDTQYF TGTGCCAGCTCGTTTGCGGGAGATACGCAGTATTTT
TRBJ1-2 - - TRBV7-2 CASSPARVETYGYTF TGTGCCAGCAGTCCCGCCCGGGTGGAAACATATGGCTACACCTTC
TRBJ1-1 many TRBD1 TRBV6-5 CASSYRKFTGEGAEAFF TGTGCCAGCAGTTACCGCAAATTTACAGGGGAAGGCGCTGAAGCTTTCTTT
TRBJ2-5 many - TRBV18 CASSPGRAQETQYF TGTGCCAGCTCACCAGGACGAGCCCAAGAGACCCAGTACTTC
TRBJ1-6 - - TRBV4-1 CASSQVGRPMGSPLHF TGCGCCAGCAGCCAAGTGGGCAGACCCATGGGTTCACCCCTCCACTTT
TRBJ1-2 - TRBD1 TRBV6-1 CASSGRDRGPLNYGYTF TGTGCCAGCAGTGGGAGAGACAGGGGGCCGCTTAACTATGGCTACACCTTC
TRBJ2-1 - - TRBV6-6 CASERAGGQFF TGTGCCAGCGAGCGGGCAGGTGGGCAGTTCTTC
TRBJ2-7 many TRBD1 TRBV28 CASAPQGASYEQYF TGTGCCAGTGCCCCACAGGGGGCATCCTACGAGCAGTACTTC
TRBJ2-2 once - TRBV10-3 CAISPRPRNGELFF TGTGCCATCAGCCCCCGACCCAGGAACGGGGAGCTGTTTTTT